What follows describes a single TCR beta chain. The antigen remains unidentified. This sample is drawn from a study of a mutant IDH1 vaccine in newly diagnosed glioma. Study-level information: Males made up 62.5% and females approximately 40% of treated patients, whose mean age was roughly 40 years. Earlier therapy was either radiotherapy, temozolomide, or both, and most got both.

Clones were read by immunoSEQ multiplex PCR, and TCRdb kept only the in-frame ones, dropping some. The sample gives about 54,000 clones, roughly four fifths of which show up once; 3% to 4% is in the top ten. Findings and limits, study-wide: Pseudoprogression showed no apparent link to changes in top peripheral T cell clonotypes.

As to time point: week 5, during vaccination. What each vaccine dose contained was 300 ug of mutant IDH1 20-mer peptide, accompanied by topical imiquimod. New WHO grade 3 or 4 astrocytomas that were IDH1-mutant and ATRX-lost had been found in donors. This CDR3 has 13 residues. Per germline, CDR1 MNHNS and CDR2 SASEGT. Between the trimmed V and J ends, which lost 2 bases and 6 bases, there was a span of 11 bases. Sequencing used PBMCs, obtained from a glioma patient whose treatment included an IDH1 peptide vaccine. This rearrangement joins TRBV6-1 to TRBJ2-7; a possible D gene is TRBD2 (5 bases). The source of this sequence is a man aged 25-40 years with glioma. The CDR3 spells CASSETGGREQYF. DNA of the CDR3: TGTGCCAGCAGTGAAACCGGCGGGCGCGAGCAGTACTTC.